This T cell receptor beta chain stems from a study of patients and donors after allogeneic stem cell transplantation. TCRdb re-called the RT-PCR reads with MiXCR, one entry per CDR3 protein. The repertoire has about 200,000 distinct CDR3 sequences, roughly 40% of them found once; the top ten carry approximately 32%. This CDR3 region has 13 residues. The germline gives CDR1 SEHNR, CDR2 FQNEAQ (reference sequence). V lost 5 bases and J 1 base, leaving 8 bases between the germline ends. Sequenced: blood, either unsorted or a sorted T cell fraction (not recorded which). The rearrangement joins TRBV7-9 to TRBJ1-1; D is unresolved. The source is a human donor who was either an allogeneic HSCT recipient or a stem cell or donor lymphocyte infusion donor (not recorded which). It is not recorded whose cells these are; they may come from a transplant donor. The CDR3, as DNA: TGTGCCAGCAGCACAGACCCGAACACTGAAGCTTTCTTT. It translates to CASSTDPNTEAFF. Drawing the rest from reference TRBV7-9 and TRBJ1-1, the complete variable domain is DTGVSQNPRHKITKRGQNVTFRCDPISEHNRLYWYRQTLGQGPEFLTYFQNEAQLEKSRLLSDRFSAERPKGSFSTLEIQRTEQGDSAMYLCASSTDPNTEAFFGQGTRLTVV.